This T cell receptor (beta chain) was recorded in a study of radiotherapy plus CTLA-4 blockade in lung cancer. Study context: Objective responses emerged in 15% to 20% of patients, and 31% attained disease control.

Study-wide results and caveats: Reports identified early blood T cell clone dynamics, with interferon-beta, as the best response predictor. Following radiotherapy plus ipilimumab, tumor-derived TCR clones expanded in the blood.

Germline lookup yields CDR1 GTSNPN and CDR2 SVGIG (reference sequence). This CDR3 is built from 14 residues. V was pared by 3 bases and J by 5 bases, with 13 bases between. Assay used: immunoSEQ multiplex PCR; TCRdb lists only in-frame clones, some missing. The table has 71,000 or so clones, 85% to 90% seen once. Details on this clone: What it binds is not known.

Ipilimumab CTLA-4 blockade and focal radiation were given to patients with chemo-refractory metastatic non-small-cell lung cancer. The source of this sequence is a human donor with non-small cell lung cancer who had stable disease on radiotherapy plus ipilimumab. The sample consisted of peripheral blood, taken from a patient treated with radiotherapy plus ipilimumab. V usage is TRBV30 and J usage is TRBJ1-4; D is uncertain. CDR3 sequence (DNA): TGTGCCTGGAGAACTGCGGGCTGGAATGAAAAACTGTTTTTT. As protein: CAWRTAGWNEKLFF. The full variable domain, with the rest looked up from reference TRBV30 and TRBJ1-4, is SQTIHQWPATLVQPVGSPLSLECTVEGTSNPNLYWYRQAAGRGLQLLFYSVGIGQISSEVPQNLSASRPQDRQFILSSKKLLLSDSGFYLCAWRTAGWNEKLFFGSGTQLSVL.